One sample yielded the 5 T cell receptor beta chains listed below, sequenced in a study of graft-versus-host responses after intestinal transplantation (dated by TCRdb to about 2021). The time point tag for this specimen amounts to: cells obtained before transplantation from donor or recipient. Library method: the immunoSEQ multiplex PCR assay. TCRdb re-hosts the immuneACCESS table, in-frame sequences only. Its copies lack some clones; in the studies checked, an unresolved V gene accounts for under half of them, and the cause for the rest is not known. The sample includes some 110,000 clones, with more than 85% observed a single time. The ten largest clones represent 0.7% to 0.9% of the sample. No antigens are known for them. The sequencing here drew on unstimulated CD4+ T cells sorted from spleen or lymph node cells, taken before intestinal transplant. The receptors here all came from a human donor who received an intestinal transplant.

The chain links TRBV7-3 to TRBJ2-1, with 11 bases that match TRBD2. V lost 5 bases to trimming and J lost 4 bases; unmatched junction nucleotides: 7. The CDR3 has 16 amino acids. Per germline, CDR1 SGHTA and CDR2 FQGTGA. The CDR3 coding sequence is TGTGCCAGCAGCCTCTATACTAGCGGGAGTTACAATGAGCAGTTCTTC. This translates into CASSLYTSGSYNEQFF.

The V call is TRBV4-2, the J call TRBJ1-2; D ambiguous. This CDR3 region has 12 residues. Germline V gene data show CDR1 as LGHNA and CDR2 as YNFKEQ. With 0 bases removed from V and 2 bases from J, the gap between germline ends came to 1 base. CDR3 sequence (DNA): TGTGCCAGCAGCCAAGAAAACTATGGCTACACCTTC. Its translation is CASSQENYGYTF.

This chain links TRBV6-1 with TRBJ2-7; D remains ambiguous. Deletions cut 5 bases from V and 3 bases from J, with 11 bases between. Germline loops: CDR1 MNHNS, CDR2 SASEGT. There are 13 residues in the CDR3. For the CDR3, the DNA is TGTGCCAGCAGTAACACAGAGTTCTACGAGCAGTACTTC. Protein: CASSNTEFYEQYF.

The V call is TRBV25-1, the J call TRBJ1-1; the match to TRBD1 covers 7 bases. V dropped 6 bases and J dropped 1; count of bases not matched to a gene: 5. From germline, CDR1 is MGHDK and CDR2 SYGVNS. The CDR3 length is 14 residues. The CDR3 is CASRHRTGNTEAFF. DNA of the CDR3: TGTGCCAGCAGACACCGGACAGGGAACACTGAAGCTTTCTTT.

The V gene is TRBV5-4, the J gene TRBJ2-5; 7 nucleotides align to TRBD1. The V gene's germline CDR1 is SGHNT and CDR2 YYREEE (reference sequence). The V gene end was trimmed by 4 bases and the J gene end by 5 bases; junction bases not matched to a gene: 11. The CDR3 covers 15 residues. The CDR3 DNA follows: TGTGCCAGCAGCCCGAGTACAGGGGAAGGGGAGACCCAGTACTTC. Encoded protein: CASSPSTGEGETQYF.